This T cell receptor (beta chain) is from a study of shared clonotypes between healthy human individuals (dated by TCRdb to 2019 to 2021). Describing the broader study: Two women and three men aged 18 to 49 years were included in the cohort. Blood TCR repertoires of five healthy adults were deeply sequenced to estimate repertoire size and the extent of clonotype sharing between individuals. Libraries were prepared and TCR repertoires were sequenced by different laboratories using diverse techniques, in order to increase sequencing depth and limit assay-specific biases. Per donor, leukapheresis produced somewhere between about 0.85 and 8.9 billion PBMCs. For each donor, three plates each were used for CD4 naive and CD4 memory, two plates were used for CD8 naive, and one plate was used for CD8 memory.

CD8 naive samples were obtained by positive selection for CCR7 among CD45RO-negative cells, yielding a CD45RA+CCR7+ population from which TemRA cells were excluded. The donors were healthy, HIV-negative adults who had no recently reported acute infections or vaccinations. Every donor was a Caucasian adult residing in Nashville, Tennessee, USA. Blood was obtained by leukapheresis, after which PBMCs were separated by Ficoll-Histopaque density gradient centrifugation and cryopreserved in liquid nitrogen vapor phase. Purity and quantity of every magnetically sorted T cell population were checked by analytical flow cytometry. Genomic DNA was isolated from each sorted fraction and quantified by UV absorbance on a Nanodrop 2000c. Paper-wide results and their limitations: Even with the large sequencing depth, rarefaction of the sorted-subset datasets indicated that sequencing was incomplete. Based on pairwise subsampling, the degree of clonotype sharing among donors was expected to be affected by sequencing depth. Sampling was restricted to blood, and TCR repertoires in tissue are likely to differ from TCR repertoires in blood. Because the study included a small number of donors, the genetic and exposure-history diversity represented was limited. When several donors were compared, the shared fraction of clonotypes was 5% to 6.5% for naive CD4, 3.5% for naive CD8, 2% to 2.5% for memory CD4, and roughly 0.4% for memory CD8. Estimated clonotype richness was generally larger for naive than for memory subsets. Clonotypes shared by all four sorted-subset donors showed higher generation probabilities than non-shared clonotypes.

Looking up the germline V gene yields CDR1 SGDLS and CDR2 YYNGEE. The CDR3 has 17 amino acids, counting the end cysteine and phenylalanine. Left in the record is the CDR3 DNA by itself, 51 bases read in frame from the first base. V is trimmed back by 2 bases and J by 5 bases, and the junction contains 11 bases that no gene match accounts for. A note on this clone: This receptor's antigen is unknown. No much larger clone is present one base from it, and per-base qualities are unavailable.

Using the deep immunoSEQ assay, TCR CDR3 regions were amplified from genomic DNA by multiplex PCR. For each cell subset, the extracted genomic DNA was distributed evenly across all wells of several immunoSEQ 96-well plates, and each plate served as one replicate. Each replicate PCR for sorted subsets received about 180 ng genomic DNA, equal to about 30,000 T cell genomes. The purified libraries were quantified using a Qubit 3.0 fluorometer, sized with a Bioanalyzer 2100, and then quantified again using the KAPA Library Quantification kit. Each immunoSEQ 96-well plate was sequenced on its own single-read 150-cycle Illumina NextSeq 550 flow cell. Regarding the original processing steps: Because the immunoSEQ output included only junctional sequences and no quality scores, the filtering could not be the same as the filtering used for full-length reads. To assign V/J genes and CDR3, sequences were annotated using PyIR, a Python wrapper for IgBLAST v1.9, with IMGT germline references. Reads with weak V/J assignments (E-value above 1e-6), missing CDR3, stop codons, out-of-frame junctions, or ambiguous translated residues were removed. A V3J clonotype was defined by an identical inferred V gene, J gene, and CDR3 amino acid sequence. Percentage overlap between repertoires was calculated by dividing the number of shared unique clonotypes by the size of the smaller repertoire. Richness of each repertoire was evaluated using RTK rarefaction, the Chao1 estimator, and Recon v2.1 estimates of unobserved clonotypes. OLGA was used to compute generation probabilities for all TCRbeta clonotypes that the gDNA method yielded from several donors. TCRdb took over this immuneACCESS table, retaining in-frame rearrangements with V and J assigned. Such tables are incomplete; in checked studies, under half of the missing clones stem from an unresolved V gene, and the remainder is unexplained. From that table come the V and J calls and clone size; the DNA was used to work out D and trimming. This sample has about 2.1 million clones in its table, and over 85% of those were observed once. Of the sample, around 1.7% falls within the top ten clones.

Source material: naive CD8+ T cells from PBMCs. The cell subset or site label, read with the paper, signifies: CD45RA+CCR7+. The origin of this receptor is a man between 18 and 29 years old in good health. Some clones in this sample may be carry-over from other donors' samples. The chain links TRBV9 with TRBJ2-7, with 12 bases aligning to TRBD2. For the CDR3, the sequence is CASSVHKTSGRTHEQYF. The bases read TGTGCCAGCAGCGTGCACAAGACTAGCGGGAGAACCCACGAGCAGTACTTC.